This T cell receptor beta chain was captured in a study of T cell responses to AZD1222 COVID-19 vaccine. Study-level points and caveats: Donors, mostly white British, included more females; clonal diversity was possibly underestimated. No repertoire was sampled before or during the peak T cell response, only after it. Two AZD1222 administrations were followed by greater Spike-specific TCR breadth and depth. A reported finding is that nearly half of spike-specific TCRs target unmutated variant regions.

The CDR3 totals 21 residues. Germline CDR1 and CDR2: ENHRY and SYGVKD. V lost 4 bases, J lost 6 bases, and 31 bases lay in between. The data were produced by immunoSEQ multiplex PCR, yet TCRdb's version contains in-frame clones alone and is incomplete. The table records about 120,000 clones, around 86% of them present only once. On this clone: Its specificity is not known.

The chain recombines TRBV10-3 with TRBJ2-6; the D gene is possibly TRBD1 (7 bases). Sequencing was performed on peripheral blood, taken on day 0 of AZD1222 vaccination. The sequence came from an adult in good health. The CDR3 sequence is CAISGTRGTARGRWAANVLTF. In DNA form, the CDR3 reads TGTGCCATCAGTGGAACTCGAGGGACAGCAAGGGGGAGGTGGGCGGCCAACGTCCTGACTTTC.